This TCR beta chain derives from a study of patients and donors after allogeneic stem cell transplantation. TCRdb processed the RT-PCR reads anew with MiXCR; each CDR3 protein has one entry. This sample has 190,000 or so distinct CDR3 sequences, with about 37% found just once. The V end was cut by 7 bases, the J end by 3 bases, with 12 bases between. The CDR3 is 13 residues long. In germline, CDR1 is ENHRY, CDR2 SYGVKD. The sequence was collected from a human donor who was either an allogeneic HSCT recipient or a stem cell or donor lymphocyte infusion donor (not recorded which). It is not recorded whose cells these are; they may come from a transplant donor. V gene TRBV10-3 combines with J gene TRBJ1-1; TRBD1 is a possible D gene (6 bases). Sample: blood, either unsorted or a sorted T cell fraction (not recorded which). In DNA form, the CDR3 reads TGTGCCATCACAGGGACACCCGACACTGAAGCTTTCTTT. Residues: CAITGTPDTEAFF.